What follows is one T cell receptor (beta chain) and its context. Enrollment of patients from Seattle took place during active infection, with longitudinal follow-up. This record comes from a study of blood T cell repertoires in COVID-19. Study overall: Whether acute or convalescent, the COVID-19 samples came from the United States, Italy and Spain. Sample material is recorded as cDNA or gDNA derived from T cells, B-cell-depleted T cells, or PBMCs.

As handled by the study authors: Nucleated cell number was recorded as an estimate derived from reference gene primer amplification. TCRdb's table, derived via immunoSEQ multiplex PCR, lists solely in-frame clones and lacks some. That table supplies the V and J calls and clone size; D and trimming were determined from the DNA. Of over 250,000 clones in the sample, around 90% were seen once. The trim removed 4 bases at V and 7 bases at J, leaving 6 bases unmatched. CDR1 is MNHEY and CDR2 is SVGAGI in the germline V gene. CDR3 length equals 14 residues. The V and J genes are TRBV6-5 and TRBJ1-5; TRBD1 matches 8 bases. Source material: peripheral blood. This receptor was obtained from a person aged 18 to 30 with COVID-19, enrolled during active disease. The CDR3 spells CASSLSGGQQPQHF. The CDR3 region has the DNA TGTGCCAGCAGTTTGTCAGGGGGCCAGCAGCCCCAGCATTTT.